The clone carrying this T cell receptor beta chain has only a few counts. Antigen unknown. The data are from a study of T-cell memory formation after mild COVID-19. V was trimmed by 5 bases and J by 2 bases, leaving 19 bases between them. Germline V gene sequence: CDR1 SGHAT, CDR2 FQDESV (reference sequence). The CDR3 covers 16 residues. TCRdb reanalysed the 5' RACE reads using MiXCR and keeps one entry per CDR3 protein. The sample lists 410,000 or so distinct CDR3 sequences, roughly a quarter occurring once. Study findings and constraints: Day 15 to 85 contracting clones showed balanced CD4/CD8; later expanders leaned CD4+. Contracting CD8+ clones were enriched in EMRA, CD4+ mainly in CM and EM.

The J gene is TRBJ2-7, the V gene TRBV11-1; D is perhaps TRBD1 or TRBD2 (7 bases each). The source material was PBMCs or a T cell subset sorted from them (not recorded which). This sequence was found in an adult woman who had mild COVID-19 (a few samples of this study predate the infection). Cell type and time point are not known. The CDR3 loop reads CASSPKRGGQTYEQYF. CDR3 DNA: TGTGCCAGCAGCCCTAAAAGGGGGGGACAGACCTACGAGCAGTACTTC.